The T cell receptor beta chain under discussion was sequenced for a study of blood T cell repertoires in COVID-19. In the study overall: Acute and convalescent COVID-19 samples came from the United States, Italy and Spain.

TCRdb's copy holds only in-frame clones and misses some; the assay was immunoSEQ multiplex PCR. The sample has around 130,000 clones, roughly 81% seen once. CDR1 is LGHDT and CDR2 is YNNKEL in the germline V gene (reference sequence). Trimming removed 4 bases from V and 15 bases from J, with 18 bases in between. The CDR3 length is 13 residues. The receptor's source is a human donor in a cohort sampled during active COVID-19. The chain employs TRBV3-1 (or the pseudogene TRBV3-2) and TRBJ2-2; a weak D match, TRBD1 (7 bases). The specimen sequenced was peripheral blood. For the CDR3, the DNA is TGTGCCAGCAGCCGTCGCGGAGGGGGCGGGATGTTTTTT. This translates into CASSRRGGGGMFF.